Following are 9 T cell receptor beta chains from one sample sequenced in a study of OX40 agonist ivuxolimab in advanced cancers. Produced via immunoSEQ multiplex PCR; TCRdb's table is partial and in-frame only. This sample has around 26,000 clones, with roughly 87% found just once. The sequencing used CD4+ or CD8+ T cells sorted from blood, collected in a trial of the OX40 agonist ivuxolimab. These receptors came from an adult with an advanced solid tumor such as melanoma, head and neck, liver or kidney cancer.

This chain links TRBV6-6 with TRBJ1-5; D not certain. The CDR3 loop spans 12 amino acids. The ends were cut back, 4 bases at V and 7 bases at J, with 8 bases in the middle. Germline lookup yields CDR1 MNHNY and CDR2 SVGAGI (reference sequence). CDR3 in DNA: TGTGCCAGCAGTTCTATAGGACAGCCCCAGCATTTT. As protein: CASSSIGQPQHF.

This chain connects TRBV9 to TRBJ2-1; weak D call: TRBD1 (5 bases). The CDR3 totals 13 residues. From germline, CDR1 is SGDLS and CDR2 YYNGEE. V dropped 0 bases and J dropped 10 bases, with 11 bases sitting between them. In DNA, the CDR3 is TGTGCCAGCAGCGTAGAGACAGTCACGGAGCAGTTCTTC. Its translation is CASSVETVTEQFF.

The chain has TRBV5-6 and TRBJ2-2; 8 nucleotides line up with TRBD2. The CDR3 length is 16 residues. V lost 3 bases and J lost 7; bases outside the gene matches: 11. The V gene's germline CDR1 is SGHDT and CDR2 YYEEEE. The CDR3, as DNA: TGTGCCAGCAGCTCCCCGACGGGGGGGATCGGCGGGGAGCTGTTTTTT. Amino acid sequence: CASSSPTGGIGGELFF.

On this clone: At one of its ends the junction is not consistent with the germline gene, which may arise from a read error. The V and J genes are TRBV7-9 and TRBJ2-5, with D unclear. Germline V lookup: CDR1 SEHNR, CDR2 FQNEAQ (reference sequence). This CDR3 spans 14 amino acids. CDR3 region: CASSVGSNQGTQYF. Written as DNA, the CDR3 is TGTGCCAGCAGTGTTGGAAGCAACCAAGGGACCCAGTACTTC.

This clone was picked up a small number of times. The rearrangement links TRBV6-5 to TRBJ1-3; D remains ambiguous. The CDR3 runs to 14 residues. Trimming removed 2 bases at V and 3 bases at J, with 8 bases between. Per the germline V gene, CDR1 is MNHEY and CDR2 is SVGAGI. CDR3 amino acids: CASSYTTSGNTIYF. For the CDR3, the DNA is TGTGCCAGCAGTTACACTACAAGTGGAAACACCATATATTTT.

V usage is TRBV11-2 and J usage is TRBJ1-1; D is ambiguous. V shed 1 base and J shed 8 bases, with 14 bases lying between them. The CDR3 runs 14 residues. Germline V gene lookup returns CDR1 SGHAT and CDR2 FQNNGV. The CDR3 region has the DNA TGTGCCAGCAGCTTAGCGGCGGGAACCCGAGAAGCTTTCTTT. Residues: CASSLAAGTREAFF.

The chain couples TRBV6-5 to TRBJ2-2; no reliable D call. V dropped 6 bases and J dropped 7 bases, with 12 bases sitting between them. This CDR3 has 13 residues. Germline CDR1 is MNHEY and CDR2 is SVGAGI. The CDR3 spells CASSPVQHGELFF. The CDR3 region has the DNA TGTGCCAGCAGCCCAGTTCAGCACGGGGAGCTGTTTTTT.

The rearrangement links TRBV28 to TRBJ1-5; D not resolved. The CDR3 is 15 amino acids. V was clipped by 1 base and J by 3 bases, with 10 bases between them. Germline values: CDR1 MDHEN, CDR2 SYDVKM. This CDR3 reads CASSLLTSVNQPQHF. The DNA of the CDR3 is TGTGCCAGCAGTTTATTAACTTCAGTCAATCAGCCCCAGCATTTT.

The CDR3 DNA is TGTGCCAGCAGCTTGGGGGGGCGCAACTACGAGCAGTACTTC. This codes for CASSLGGRNYEQYF. The gene calls are TRBV5-5 and TRBJ2-7, with D possibly being TRBD1 (6 bases). CDR3 length: 14 amino acids. Trimming pared 0 bases from V and 3 bases from J, leaving 10 bases between. Germline V gene data show CDR1 as SGHKS and CDR2 as YYEKEE (reference sequence).